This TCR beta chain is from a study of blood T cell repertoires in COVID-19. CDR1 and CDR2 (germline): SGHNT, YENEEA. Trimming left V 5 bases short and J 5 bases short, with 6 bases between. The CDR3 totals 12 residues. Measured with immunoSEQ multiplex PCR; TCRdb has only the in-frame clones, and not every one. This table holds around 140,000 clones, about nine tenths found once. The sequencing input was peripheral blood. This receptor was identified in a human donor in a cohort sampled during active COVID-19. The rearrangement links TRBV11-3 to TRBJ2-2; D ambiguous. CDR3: CASSRRTGELFF. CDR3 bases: TGTGCCAGCAGCCGGCGGACCGGGGAGCTGTTTTTT.